This T cell receptor beta chain comes out of a study of shared clonotypes between healthy human individuals (dated by TCRdb to 2018 to 2020). About the investigation overall: A few men and a couple of women, aged 18 to 49 years, made up the cohort. Per donor, three plates each were used for CD4 naive and CD4 memory, two for CD8 naive, and one for CD8 memory. Blood TCR repertoires of five healthy adults were deeply sequenced to estimate repertoire size and the extent of clonotype sharing between individuals. Libraries were prepared and TCR repertoires were sequenced by different laboratories using diverse techniques, in order to increase sequencing depth and limit assay-specific biases. Per donor, leukapheresis produced somewhere between about 0.94 and 9 billion PBMCs.

The paper's findings and limits, for the study overall: The genetic and exposure-history diversity represented was limited by the small number of donors. Only blood was sampled, and tissue TCR repertoires likely differ from those in blood. Rarefaction of sorted-subset datasets indicated incomplete sequencing despite the large sequencing depth. Pairwise subsampling indicated that sequencing depth was expected to affect the degree of clonotype sharing among donors. Sharing across several donors was observed for about 4.8% of naive CD4, over 3% of naive CD8, over 2% of memory CD4, and about 0.4% of memory CD8 clonotypes. Clonotypes shared by all four sorted-subset donors showed higher generation probabilities than non-shared clonotypes. Naive subsets generally had larger estimated clonotype richness than memory subsets.

Donors were healthy HIV-negative adults with no recently reported acute infections or vaccinations. Every donor was a Caucasian adult residing in Nashville, Tennessee, USA. CD4+ T cells were enriched by magnetic negative selection, after which naive cells were positively selected on CD45RA and the negative fraction was taken as the memory subset. Blood was obtained by leukapheresis, after which PBMCs were separated by Ficoll-Histopaque density gradient centrifugation and cryopreserved in liquid nitrogen vapor phase. Analytical flow cytometry was used to check the purity and quantity of each magnetically sorted T cell population. From each sorted fraction, genomic DNA was isolated and quantified by UV absorbance on a Nanodrop 2000c. With respect to this clone: Its antigen has not been determined. No much larger clone exists at a distance of one base, and base qualities are not known.

Using the deep immunoSEQ assay, multiplex PCR amplified TCR CDR3 regions from genomic DNA. Extracted genomic DNA from each cell subset was distributed evenly across all wells of several immunoSEQ 96-well plates, and each plate was treated as a replicate. For sorted subsets, each replicate PCR was loaded with roughly 200 ng genomic DNA, equivalent to 25,000 to 35,000 T cell genomes. The purified libraries were quantified using a Qubit 3.0 fluorometer, sized with a Bioanalyzer 2100, and then quantified again using the KAPA Library Quantification kit. Every immunoSEQ 96-well plate was sequenced on a dedicated single-read 150-cycle Illumina NextSeq 550 flow cell. The paper's processing steps were these. Because the immunoSEQ output held only junctional sequences and lacked quality scores, the filtering could not match the filtering applied to full-length reads. Sequences were annotated with PyIR, a Python wrapper for IgBLAST v1.9, using IMGT germline references to assign V/J genes and CDR3. Any read was removed if the V/J assignment was weak (E-value above 1e-6), the CDR3 was missing, or the read contained stop codons, out-of-frame junctions, or ambiguous translated residues. A V3J clonotype was defined by an identical inferred V gene, J gene, and CDR3 amino acid sequence. To compute the percentage overlap between repertoires, the number of shared unique clonotypes was divided by the size of the smaller repertoire. RTK rarefaction, the Chao1 estimator, and Recon v2.1 estimates of unobserved clonotypes were used to assess repertoire richness. Generation probabilities were computed with OLGA for all TCRbeta clonotypes obtained by the gDNA method from a few donors. Imported from immuneACCESS, the table was reduced by TCRdb to in-frame sequences with V and J called. These copies leave out some clones; in studies compared against another copy, an unresolved V gene accounts for under half, and the cause of the remainder is not known. D and trimming were read from the DNA, whereas the V and J calls and clone size are those reported in that table. The sample table holds some 300,000 clones, of which around four fifths were seen once. The top ten clonotypes cover over 9.5% of the sample.

The TCR comes from a man aged 30-40 years in good health. Sequences were obtained from memory CD4+ T cells sorted from blood. The cell subset or site label corresponds to: CD45RA-negative fraction.

CDR3 region: CASSSQGSGSYEQYF. The nucleotide sequence is TGTGCCAGCAGCAGTCAGGGCAGCGGGAGTTACGAGCAGTACTTC. Recombination joined TRBV7-2 with TRBJ2-7, and 8 junction bases match TRBD2. From its cysteine to its phenylalanine, the CDR3 spans 15 amino acids. Only CDR3 DNA is held: 45 bases, read in frame from base 1. Reading the germline V gene gives CDR1 SGHTA and CDR2 FQGNSA. V and J are trimmed by 5 bases and 4 bases, and the gene matches miss 10 bases of the junction. The entire variable domain, with the stretches around the CDR3 drawn from the reference TRBV7-2 and TRBJ2-7 proteins, is GAGVSQSPSNKVTEKGKDVELRCDPISGHTALYWYRQSLGQGLEFLIYFQGNSAPDKSGLPSDRFSAERTGGSVSTLTIQRTQQEDSAVYLCASSSQGSGSYEQYFGPGTRLTVT.